The next 32 T cell receptor beta chains were all read from a single sample in a study of shared clonotypes between healthy human individuals. Naive CD8 isolation took CD45RO-negative cells positively selected for CCR7 and excluded terminally differentiated effector memory CD45RA+ cells. TCRdb's table, derived via immunoSEQ multiplex PCR, lists solely in-frame clones and lacks some. Among millions of clones listed, 93% were seen once. Input material: naive CD8+ T cells from PBMCs. The receptors were sampled from a man younger than 35 in good health. Some clones in this sample may be carry-over from other donors' samples.

This sequence joins TRBV6-5 and TRBJ2-7; D is unresolved. Germline V gene sequence: CDR1 MNHEY, CDR2 SVGAGI. Trimming pared 0 bases from V and 0 bases from J, leaving 9 bases between. The CDR3 is made up of 15 amino acids. The CDR3: CASSYSYRSSYEQYF. The DNA for the CDR3 is TGTGCCAGCAGTTACTCGTACCGGTCCTCCTACGAGCAGTACTTC.

The chain has TRBV7-9 and TRBJ2-3; D is perhaps TRBD2 (6 bases). The length of the CDR3 is 18 residues. V was shortened by 4 bases and J by 0 bases, with 20 bases between the two germline ends. Per the germline V gene, CDR1 is SEHNR and CDR2 is FQNEAQ (reference sequence). CDR3 nucleotides: TGTGCCAGCAGCTCATTTAAACCCAGCGGGTTTAGCACAGATACGCAGTATTTT. Its protein is CASSSFKPSGFSTDTQYF.

This clone has only one observation. This rearrangement joins TRBV5-1 to TRBJ1-4; perhaps TRBD1 as D (6 bases). This CDR3 contains 16 residues. With 4 bases removed from V and 3 bases from J, the gap between germline ends came to 16 bases. Germline values: CDR1 SGHRS, CDR2 YFSETQ. The DNA for the CDR3 is TGCGCCAGCAGCCCCGGACAGAACACGGCTAATGAAAAACTGTTTTTT. Its translation is CASSPGQNTANEKLFF.

The chain combines TRBV25-1 with TRBJ2-5; D might be TRBD1 (6 bases). The CDR3 sequence is 14 residues long. Deletions cut 6 bases from V and 5 bases from J, with 16 bases between. CDR1 and CDR2 (germline): MGHDK, SYGVNS. The CDR3, as DNA: TGTGCCAGCAGGGGCACAGACAGGCGGGAGACCCAGTACTTC. It codes for CASRGTDRRETQYF.

The chain joins TRBV9 to TRBJ1-3; possibly TRBD1 for D (5 bases). Germline V gene data show CDR1 as SGDLS and CDR2 as YYNGEE. The CDR3 spans 20 residues. V shed 1 base and J shed 1 base, with 24 bases lying between them. CDR3 loop: CASSVNKEGVYGNSGNTIYF. The CDR3 DNA reads as TGTGCCAGCAGCGTAAACAAAGAAGGGGTTTACGGGAATTCTGGAAACACCATATATTTT.

The chain employs TRBV15 and TRBJ1-2; 12 bases agree with TRBD1. Losses at the gene ends were 5 bases for V and 5 bases for J; bases not matched to a gene: 3. Germline V gene data show CDR1 as LNHNV and CDR2 as YYDKDF (reference sequence). The length of the CDR3 is 14 residues. The CDR3 DNA reads as TGTGCCACCAGCCGGGACAGGGGGCTATATGGCTACACCTTC. It codes for CATSRDRGLYGYTF.

This chain uses TRBV5-1 with TRBJ1-2; D might be TRBD1 (5 bases). The CDR3 has 16 amino acids. V dropped 0 bases and J dropped 3 bases, with 15 bases sitting between them. CDR1 and CDR2 from the germline V gene are SGHRS and YFSETQ. CDR3 region: CASSLAVQGGHYGYTF. As DNA, the CDR3 is TGCGCCAGCAGCTTGGCCGTTCAGGGAGGCCACTATGGCTACACCTTC.

For this clone: This sample includes further DNA sequences coding for the same CDR3. This chain connects TRBV27 to TRBJ1-1; 8 nucleotides line up with TRBD1. CDR3 length equals 14 residues. Germline V gene data show CDR1 as MNHEY and CDR2 as SMNVEV (reference sequence). J lost 1 base, V lost 4 bases, and 2 bases had no gene match. For the CDR3, the DNA is TGTGCCAGCAGTTCGGACAGGGCGAACACTGAAGCTTTCTTT. Translating gives CASSSDRANTEAFF.

The V call is TRBV9, the J call TRBJ2-2; 9 bases agree with TRBD1. The CDR3 length is 15 residues. V dropped 4 bases and J dropped 1; count of bases not matched to a gene: 2. The germline V gene encodes CDR1 SGDLS and CDR2 YYNGEE. CDR3 nucleotide sequence: TGTGCCAGCAGCCCGGACAGGGGGAACACCGGGGAGCTGTTTTTT. Protein product: CASSPDRGNTGELFF. Supplemented by reference TRBV9 and TRBJ2-2, the full variable domain reads DSGVTQTPKHLITATGQRVTLRCSPRSGDLSVYWYQQSLDQGLQFLIQYYNGEERAKGNILERFSAQQFPDLHSELNLSSLELGDSALYFCASSPDRGNTGELFFGEGSRLTVL.

In this sample, this clone turned up a few times. V is TRBV6-7 and J is TRBJ2-5, with 10 bases lining up with TRBD2. TRBV6-7 is identified as an open reading frame with a role that is uncertain. V gave up 6 bases and J gave up 6 bases; unmatched junction bases: 13. The CDR3 runs to 16 residues. CDR3 coding DNA: TGTGCCAGCAGGACTTCAGCGGGAGGGGCGTCGAAGACCCAGTACTTC. Amino acids: CASRTSAGGASKTQYF.

J is TRBJ1-2 and V is TRBV28; TRBD1 is a possible D gene (5 bases). Trimming left V 1 base short and J 4 bases short, with 13 bases between. The length of the CDR3 is 15 residues. Looked up from germline, CDR1 is MDHEN and CDR2 is SYDVKM. The CDR3 sequence: CASSLSAQGLYGYTF. As DNA, the CDR3 is TGTGCCAGCAGTTTATCGGCTCAGGGACTCTATGGCTACACCTTC.

In DNA, the CDR3 is TGTGCCAGCAGTGAAGATTGGCAGGGCGCCTATGGCTACACCTTC. This translates into CASSEDWQGAYGYTF. The chain joins TRBV6-1 to TRBJ1-2; D possibly corresponds to TRBD1 (5 bases). The CDR3 runs to 15 residues. V was trimmed by 1 base and J by 4 bases, leaving 13 bases between them. Germline V gene sequence: CDR1 MNHNS, CDR2 SASEGT.

This chain connects TRBV6-6 to TRBJ1-4, with no clear D. Germline values: CDR1 MNHNY, CDR2 SVGAGI (reference sequence). Trimming cost V 2 bases and J 4 bases, with 14 bases left between them. This CDR3 has 16 residues. The CDR3 region has the DNA TGTGCCAGCAGTTACGTCATCCAGTTAGTTAATGAAAAACTGTTTTTT. Protein sequence: CASSYVIQLVNEKLFF.

In DNA, the CDR3 is TGTGCCAGCAGTGAGACAGGGGCATACGAGCAGTACTTC. Its protein product is CASSETGAYEQYF. This chain joins TRBV25-1 and TRBJ2-5, with 8 bases identical to TRBD1. The end of the DNA is better explained by TRBJ2-7, so the J call may be wrong. This CDR3 has 13 residues. Per germline, CDR1 MGHDK and CDR2 SYGVNS.

The V and J genes are TRBV7-9 and TRBJ2-3; possible D gene TRBD1, 5 bases. Germline loops: CDR1 SEHNR, CDR2 FQNEAQ (reference sequence). Trimming pared 1 base from V and 2 bases from J, leaving 13 bases between. This CDR3 region has 16 residues. The CDR3 nucleotides read TGTGCCAGCAGCTTAGTAGGGGCAGGGCACACAGATACGCAGTATTTT. As protein: CASSLVGAGHTDTQYF.

This chain links TRBV27 with TRBJ2-5; no clear D. The germline gives CDR1 MNHEY, CDR2 SMNVEV (reference sequence). V lost 6 bases to trimming and J lost 5 bases, with 16 bases between them. This CDR3 has 14 amino acids. DNA of the CDR3: TGTGCCAGCAGGGTGGGTACAGTTGGGGAGACCCAGTACTTC. Translating it yields CASRVGTVGETQYF.

This chain joins TRBV11-2 and TRBJ2-1; TRBD1 agrees at 9 bases. V trimming: 9 bases; J trimming: 5 bases; junction bases outside the gene matches: 8. Germline values: CDR1 SGHAT, CDR2 FQNNGV. The CDR3 loop spans 14 amino acids. The chain's CDR3 is CASVDRGPNNEQFF. CDR3 DNA: TGTGCCAGTGTGGACAGGGGTCCCAACAATGAGCAGTTCTTC.

The chain links TRBV7-9 to TRBJ1-1; 7 nucleotides match TRBD1. Germline V lookup: CDR1 SEHNR, CDR2 FQNEAQ (reference sequence). Germline trimming cut 3 bases from V and 1 base from J; bases unmatched to any gene: 5. This CDR3 comprises 15 residues. For the CDR3, the DNA is TGTGCCAGCAGCTTCTCCGGACAGGAGAACACTGAAGCTTTCTTT. This gives the protein CASSFSGQENTEAFF.

The CDR3 DNA is TGTGCCAGCAGTGAGGGGTTTTTGGGTTCCGGGCAAGAGACCCAGTACTTC. Encoded protein: CASSEGFLGSGQETQYF. The rearrangement links TRBV27 to TRBJ2-5; D possibly uses TRBD1 or TRBD2 (5 bases each). V was cut by 5 bases and J by 2 bases, with 21 bases left in between. This CDR3 region has 17 residues. Per germline, CDR1 MNHEY and CDR2 SMNVEV (reference sequence).

This sequence joins TRBV19 and TRBJ1-2, with D possibly being TRBD1 (5 bases). Germline assignment: CDR1 LNHDA and CDR2 SQIVND (reference sequence). The CDR3 extends over 17 amino acids. Trimming cost V 0 bases and J 11 bases, with 25 bases left between them. DNA of the CDR3: TGTGCCAGTAGTATAGACGACAGCCCGGGGAACTATGTGTGGTACACCTTC. Its protein is CASSIDDSPGNYVWYTF.

The chain uses TRBV9 and TRBJ1-1; 9 bases align to TRBD1. The germline gives CDR1 SGDLS, CDR2 YYNGEE. The CDR3 totals 19 residues. V was clipped by 3 bases and J by 1 base; unmatched bases: 16. CDR3 sequence: CASSERIPGQGRGNTEAFF. The CDR3 DNA follows: TGTGCCAGCAGCGAACGAATTCCGGGACAGGGTCGAGGGAACACTGAAGCTTTCTTT.

The chain employs TRBV6-5 and TRBJ2-1, with D perhaps TRBD2 (6 bases). Deletions cut 7 bases from V and 7 bases from J, with 17 bases between. CDR3 length: 14 residues. Germline CDR1 MNHEY, CDR2 SVGAGI. The CDR3 protein is CASTSTSPSNEQFF. In DNA form, the CDR3 reads TGTGCCAGCACCTCGACTAGTCCAAGTAATGAGCAGTTCTTC.

The chain links TRBV7-9 to TRBJ2-1; possibly TRBD2 for D (6 bases). Trimming pared 0 bases from V and 9 bases from J, leaving 15 bases between. Germline V lookup: CDR1 SEHNR, CDR2 FQNEAQ (reference sequence). The CDR3 runs to 15 residues. CDR3 region: CASSLALARVGEQFF. The CDR3 DNA follows: TGTGCCAGCAGCTTAGCCCTAGCGAGGGTGGGTGAGCAGTTCTTC.

The V gene is TRBV5-8, the J gene TRBJ2-2; D is ambiguous. Germline-derived CDR1 and CDR2 are SGHTS and YDEGEE. The germline V and J ends were trimmed by 1 base and 1 base, with 14 bases remaining between them. CDR3 length: 17 amino acids. For the CDR3, the DNA is TGTGCCAGCAGCTTGATTCTGCGCCTCCTGAACACCGGGGAGCTGTTTTTT. It is translated as CASSLILRLLNTGELFF.

The chain recombines TRBV7-3 with TRBJ2-1, with D possibly being TRBD2 (5 bases). V was pared by 2 bases and J by 7 bases, with 9 bases between. Germline-derived CDR1 and CDR2 are SGHTA and FQGTGA. This CDR3 is built from 13 residues. The CDR3 sequence: CASSLEGVNEQFF. The CDR3 DNA is TGTGCCAGCAGCTTAGAGGGTGTTAATGAGCAGTTCTTC.

This clone showed up just once. The rearrangement links TRBV2 to TRBJ2-2; perhaps D is TRBD1 or TRBD2 (5 bases each). V was trimmed by 7 bases and J by 5 bases, leaving 17 bases between them. Germline lookup yields CDR1 SNHLY and CDR2 FYNNEI. This CDR3 has 15 amino acids. The DNA of the CDR3 is TGTGCCAGCATTGCCGACCGGGGCTGGACCGGGGAGCTGTTTTTT. Translation gives CASIADRGWTGELFF.

This clone was observed a handful of times. The sample has other DNA sequences that encode this CDR3 too. This chain joins TRBV11-2 and TRBJ2-1, with D uncertain. Trimming took off 2 bases at V and 6 bases at J, with 2 bases between the two ends. Germline V gives CDR1 SGHAT, CDR2 FQNNGV. The CDR3 runs 11 residues. Written as DNA, the CDR3 is TGTGCCAGCAGCTTAACCAATGAGCAGTTCTTC. Translation: CASSLTNEQFF.

V usage is TRBV19 and J usage is TRBJ2-1; 7 bases fit TRBD1. The CDR3 contains 17 residues. The ends lost 7 bases at V and 7 bases at J; junction bases unmatched: 19. From germline, CDR1 is LNHDA and CDR2 SQIVND (reference sequence). As DNA, the CDR3 is TGTGCCAGTACCACCCCCAGGGGGACATGGATAAGGAATGAGCAGTTCTTC. Its protein product is CASTTPRGTWIRNEQFF.

The rearrangement links TRBV13 to TRBJ1-1, with D maybe TRBD1 (6 bases). The CDR3 contains 12 residues. Trimming shortened V by 2 bases and J by 7 bases, and 8 bases separated the two germline ends. Germline V CDR1 and CDR2: PRHDT, FYEKMQ (reference sequence). The chain's CDR3 is CASSLNRDEAFF. In DNA form, the CDR3 reads TGTGCCAGCAGCTTAAACAGGGATGAAGCTTTCTTT.

The chain has TRBV27 and TRBJ2-3; maybe TRBD1 (6 bases). Germline lookup yields CDR1 MNHEY and CDR2 SMNVEV (reference sequence). The CDR3 is made up of 16 amino acids. V lost 0 bases and J 1 base, leaving 11 bases between the germline ends. Here the CDR3 reads CASSLSSTGGTDTQYF. As DNA, the CDR3 is TGTGCCAGCAGTTTATCCTCGACAGGTGGCACAGATACGCAGTATTTT.

V is TRBV14 and J is TRBJ2-4; 7 positions match TRBD2. The CDR3 is made up of 14 amino acids. Germline loops: CDR1 SGHDN, CDR2 FVKESK. Germline trimming cut 3 bases from V and 10 bases from J; bases unmatched to any gene: 9. The CDR3 protein is CASSQGSGAIIQYF. CDR3 DNA sequence: TGTGCCAGCAGCCAGGGGAGCGGGGCCATAATTCAGTACTTC. Complete variable domain (other parts from reference TRBV14 and TRBJ2-4): EAGVTQFPSHSVIEKGQTVTLRCDPISGHDNLYWYRRVMGKEIKFLLHFVKESKQDESGMPNNRFLAERTGGTYSTLKVQPAELEDSGVYFCASSQGSGAIIQYFGAGTRLSVL.

This chain uses TRBV27 with TRBJ2-1; TRBD1 is a possible D gene (5 bases). This CDR3 comprises 14 residues. The germline V gene has CDR1 MNHEY and CDR2 SMNVEV (reference sequence). Trimming removed 7 bases from V and 0 bases from J, with 10 bases in between. Here the CDR3 reads CASIAGPSYNEQFF. The CDR3 region has the DNA TGTGCCAGCATCGCAGGGCCCTCCTACAATGAGCAGTTCTTC.